Listed below are T cell receptor beta chains from one sample, sequenced in a study of blood T cell repertoires in COVID-19. Sequencing used immunoSEQ multiplex PCR; TCRdb keeps in-frame clones, though not all of them. Of 300,000 or so clones listed, 87% are singletons. Material: peripheral blood. The source is a woman aged 45-60 years who had recovered from COVID-19. CDR3s include the opening cysteine and the closing phenylalanine or tryptophan. D genes are given only for firm matches. Size values are once, few and many counts, or a class for expanded clones, and some rows have none.

clone_size,d_call,j_call,cdr3_length,v_call,cdr3_aa,cdr3_nt
-,-,TRBJ1-3,15,TRBV3-1/TRBV3-2,CASSFGVGEGNTIYF,TGTGCCAGCAGCTTCGGAGTTGGAGAGGGAAACACCATATATTTT
-,TRBD1,TRBJ1-2,14,TRBV24-1,CATSDGQGGYGYTF,TGTGCCACCAGTGATGGCCAGGGGGGCTATGGCTACACCTTC
-,-,TRBJ2-7,13,TRBV6-6,CASSYLGGYEQYF,TGTGCCAGCAGTTACCTTGGGGGGTACGAGCAGTACTTC
-,TRBD2,TRBJ2-7,15,TRBV4-3,CASSQDLAGSYEQYF,TGCGCCAGCAGCCAAGATCTAGCGGGGTCCTACGAGCAGTACTTC
once,-,TRBJ1-6,14,TRBV11-2,CASSLMRDYSPLHF,TGTGCCAGCAGCTTAATGCGGGACTACTCACCCCTCCACTTT
-,TRBD1,TRBJ2-3,15,TRBV6-5,CASSRGQGLVDTQYF,TGTGCCAGCAGCCGGGGACAGGGCCTGGTAGATACGCAGTATTTT
-,TRBD2,TRBJ2-1,15,TRBV27,CASRGLAGGDNEQFF,TGTGCCAGCAGAGGACTAGCGGGGGGTGACAATGAGCAGTTCTTC
-,-,TRBJ2-2,13,TRBV12-3/TRBV12-4,CASGIGATGELFF,TGTGCCAGCGGAATTGGGGCCACCGGGGAGCTGTTTTTT
-,TRBD1,TRBJ2-1,17,TRBV5-1,CASSSRRTGGSDNEQFF,TGCGCCAGCAGCTCTCGTCGGACAGGGGGCTCCGACAATGAGCAGTTCTTC
few,TRBD1,TRBJ1-4,14,TRBV5-1,CASSFGQGGEKLFF,TGCGCCAGCAGCTTCGGACAGGGAGGTGAAAAACTGTTTTTT
-,-,TRBJ1-2,12,TRBV12-3/TRBV12-4,CASSPRVLGYTF,TGTGCCAGCAGTCCGAGGGTTTTAGGCTACACCTTC
-,TRBD1,TRBJ1-2,14,TRBV27,CASSPGQGSSGYTF,TGTGCCAGCAGTCCGGGACAGGGGTCGTCTGGCTACACCTTC
-,TRBD1,TRBJ1-2,14,TRBV7-8,CASSRGQGARGYTF,TGTGCCAGCAGTCGGGGTCAGGGGGCGCGTGGCTACACCTTC
-,TRBD1,TRBJ1-6,15,TRBV7-6,CASSSGTGVNSPLHF,TGTGCCAGCAGCTCCGGGACAGGGGTAAACTCACCCCTCCACTTT
-,-,TRBJ2-5,14,TRBV5-4,CASSLLSSVETQYF,TGTGCCAGCAGCCTCCTGAGTTCGGTTGAGACCCAGTACTTC
-,-,TRBJ1-3,18,TRBV14,CARVRSRGFFDGGNTIYF,TGTGCCAGAGTTCGAAGTCGAGGCTTTTTTGACGGTGGAAACACCATATATTTT
-,-,TRBJ1-2,12,TRBV6-2/TRBV6-3,CASSWASDGYTF,TGTGCCAGCAGTTGGGCGTCTGATGGCTACACCTTC
-,-,TRBJ2-1,17,TRBV7-7,CASSLEVGGRAANEQFF,TGTGCTAGCAGCTTAGAAGTAGGGGGGAGGGCCGCCAATGAGCAGTTCTTC
-,-,TRBJ2-7,16,TRBV6-5,CASSYTHLRGSYEQYF,TGTGCCAGCAGTTACACACACCTCAGGGGTTCCTACGAGCAGTACTTC
-,TRBD1,TRBJ2-2,13,TRBV28,CASGTANTGELFF,TGTGCCAGCGGGACAGCGAACACCGGGGAGCTGTTTTTT
-,-,TRBJ2-3,14,TRBV7-2,CASSLTRSTDTQYF,TGTGCCAGCAGCTTGACACGGAGCACAGATACGCAGTATTTT
-,-,TRBJ1-2,14,TRBV7-2,CASSGGAGNYGYTF,TGTGCCAGCAGCGGGGGGGCAGGCAACTATGGCTACACCTTC
-,-,TRBJ2-2,13,TRBV30,CAWSKGVTGELFF,TGTGCCTGGAGTAAGGGGGTCACCGGGGAGCTGTTTTTT
-,-,TRBJ2-1,13,TRBV5-1,CASSLVERAEQFF,TGCGCCAGCAGCTTGGTAGAGCGAGCGGAGCAGTTCTTC
once,-,TRBJ2-7,13,TRBV11-2,CASSFPGVYEQYF,TGTGCCAGCAGCTTCCCGGGGGTGTACGAGCAGTACTTC
-,TRBD1,TRBJ2-5,13,TRBV6-6,CASSLGQGGSQYF,TGTGCCAGCAGTTTGGGACAGGGTGGTAGTCAGTACTTC
-,-,TRBJ1-1,14,TRBV27,CASSFGQNYVKAFF,TGTGCCAGCAGTTTCGGCCAGAACTACGTTAAAGCTTTCTTT
-,-,TRBJ1-1,13,TRBV18,CASSSRQDTEAFF,TGTGCCAGCTCATCGAGACAGGACACTGAAGCTTTCTTT
-,TRBD2,TRBJ2-7,14,TRBV20-1,CSASWLAGVYEQYF,TGCAGTGCTAGTTGGCTAGCGGGAGTCTACGAGCAGTACTTC
-,-,TRBJ2-2,13,TRBV19,CASSGSYVGELFF,TGTGCCAGTAGCGGGAGTTATGTCGGGGAGCTGTTTTTT
few,-,TRBJ1-5,14,TRBV6-6,CASSYAESNQPQHF,TGTGCCAGCAGTTACGCGGAGAGCAATCAGCCCCAGCATTTT
once,TRBD2,TRBJ2-4,17,TRBV7-2,CASSRGQQREAKNIQYF,TGTGCCAGCAGCCGGGGACAACAGCGGGAGGCGAAAAACATTCAGTACTTC
-,TRBD2,TRBJ2-1,14,TRBV2,CASASGRGNNEQFF,TGTGCCAGCGCTAGCGGGAGAGGCAACAATGAGCAGTTCTTC
-,TRBD2,TRBJ2-1,13,TRBV5-1,CASQSGGYNEQFF,TGCGCCAGCCAAAGCGGGGGGTACAATGAGCAGTTCTTC
-,TRBD1,TRBJ2-5,14,TRBV2,CASSVDRVLETQYF,TGTGCCAGCAGTGTGGACAGGGTCCTTGAGACCCAGTACTTC
-,-,TRBJ2-7,16,TRBV30,CAWSLTPDLSSYEQYF,TGTGCCTGGAGTCTCACCCCAGATCTTTCTTCCTACGAGCAGTACTTC
-,-,TRBJ1-3,15,TRBV4-1,CASSQDGTTGNTIYF,TGCGCCAGCAGCCAAGACGGTACTACTGGAAACACCATATATTTT
-,-,TRBJ2-2,15,TRBV7-6,CATRAAASNTGELFF,TGTGCCACCAGGGCGGCAGCATCGAACACCGGGGAGCTGTTTTTT
-,-,TRBJ2-1,13,TRBV18,CASSPTRVPGQFF,TGTGCCAGCTCACCGACTAGAGTACCTGGGCAGTTCTTC
-,-,TRBJ2-2,17,TRBV28,CASSLDISDRNTGELFF,TGTGCCAGCAGTTTGGACATTTCGGATAGGAACACCGGGGAGCTGTTTTTT
-,TRBD1,TRBJ2-2,17,TRBV7-9,CASSLRATGESTGELFF,TGTGCCAGCAGCCTCCGGGCTACAGGGGAGAGCACCGGGGAGCTGTTTTTT